The entry that follows covers one TCR beta chain sequence. What it recognizes is unknown. These data originate in a study of post-analysis software for immune sequencing data. Whole-study findings and limits: Under the F measure, samples that were prepared in one batch clustered strongly together. Five TRBV segments, TRBV5-6, TRBV5-1 and TRBV20-1 among them, were found more frequent in patients than controls.

Prepared libraries of TCR beta cDNA carried unique molecular identifiers. Each sample of 1 to 10 million input T cells yielded about 500,000 cDNA molecules, so each molecule approximated one T cell. MiXCR, applied by TCRdb to the PCR reads, yields one record per CDR3 protein. The sample lists around 180,000 distinct CDR3 sequences, roughly 31% seen once, with 1.5% in the top ten. Deletions cut 7 bases from V and 6 bases from J, with 10 bases between. Germline CDR1 is MDHEN and CDR2 is SYDVKM. The CDR3 runs 12 residues. What was sequenced was blood. This receptor was identified in a girl between 10 and 17 years old with multiple sclerosis. This sequence joins TRBV28 and TRBJ1-5; D gene ambiguous. The CDR3 DNA is TGTGCCAGCATTTTTGGGTGTCAGCCCCAGCATTTT. This gives the protein CASIFGCQPQHF. Filled out from reference TRBV28 and TRBJ1-5, the complete variable domain reads DVKVTQSSRYLVKRTGEKVFLECVQDMDHENMFWYRQDPGLGLRLIYFSYDVKMKEKGDIPEGYSVSREKKERFSLILESASTNQTSMYLCASIFGCQPQHFGDGTRLSIL.